The 10 T cell receptor beta chains presented below share a single source sample, sequenced in a study of Ad26.COV2.S vaccination and SARS-CoV-2 variants. Treatment defined: around 19 received Ad26.COV2.S at low or high dose, single or two shots; about 5 received placebo; per-sample allocation not given. Sample collection was performed on day 63 after the first vaccine or placebo injection. Assay: immunoSEQ multiplex PCR; the TCRdb copy retains only in-frame clones and omits some. The sample comprises 410,000 or so clones, around 90% of which are singletons, and 10% to 15% rests with the top ten. The specimen comprised peripheral blood, sampled in a trial of Ad26.COV2.S vaccine versus placebo. The receptors stem from a person between 18 and 65 years old who received the Ad26.COV2.S COVID-19 vaccine or a placebo.

Concerning this clone: Mismatch with germline at one junction end may stem from a read error. This sequence joins TRBV7-3 and TRBJ2-1; 10 nucleotides align to TRBD2. Germline lookup yields CDR1 SGHTA and CDR2 FQGTGA. This CDR3 region has 13 residues. The CDR3 sequence: CASSTTSGVGMIF. CDR3 coding DNA: TGTGCCAGCAGCACCACTAGCGGGGTCGGTATGATCTTC.

The V gene is TRBV10-1, the J gene TRBJ2-7; 8 bases align to TRBD1. The CDR3 sequence is 13 residues long. V lost 6 bases, J lost 6 bases, and 7 bases stayed unmatched. Germline V CDR1 and CDR2: WNHNN, SYGVQD (reference sequence). The CDR3, as DNA: TGCGCCAGCAGGGCGGACAGGGCAGGCGAGCAGTACTTC. Its protein product is CASRADRAGEQYF.

The CDR3 spells CSVAPETGGGYTF. For the CDR3, the DNA is TGCAGCGTTGCCCCGGAGACAGGGGGCGGCTACACCTTC. The chain is built from TRBV29-1 and TRBJ1-2; 10 positions match TRBD1. The V gene's germline CDR1 is SQVTM and CDR2 ANQGSEA. The CDR3 totals 13 residues. J gave up 8 bases and V 4 bases, and 7 bases lay outside the gene matches. Complete variable domain (other parts from reference TRBV29-1 and TRBJ1-2): SAVISQKPSRDICQRGTSLTIQCQVDSQVTMMFWYRQQPGQSLTLIATANQGSEATYESGFVIDKFPISRPNLTFSTLTVSNMSPEDSSIYLCSVAPETGGGYTFGSGTRLTVV.

Written as DNA, the CDR3 is TGTGCCAGCAGCTGGGTCGGGGGCCTGAACACTGAAGCTTTCTTT. Protein: CASSWVGGLNTEAFF. The rearrangement uses TRBV7-9 and TRBJ1-1; tentative D call: TRBD1 (6 bases). In germline, CDR1 is SEHNR, CDR2 FQNEAQ (reference sequence). Deletions cut 4 bases from V and 0 bases from J, with 12 bases between. The CDR3 extends over 15 amino acids. Together with reference TRBV7-9 and TRBJ1-1, the CDR3 gives the full variable domain: DTGVSQNPRHKITKRGQNVTFRCDPISEHNRLYWYRQTLGQGPEFLTYFQNEAQLEKSRLLSDRFSAERPKGSFSTLEIQRTEQGDSAMYLCASSWVGGLNTEAFFGQGTRLTVV.

The V gene is TRBV7-6, the J gene TRBJ2-7, with D perhaps TRBD1 or TRBD2 (7 bases each). The CDR3 length is 15 residues. Trimming pared 4 bases from V and 0 bases from J, leaving 13 bases between. Germline CDR1 and CDR2: SGHVS and FNYEAQ. The CDR3 bases are TGTGCCAGCAGCTACAGGGGAGGGTACTCCTACGAGCAGTACTTC. Protein: CASSYRGGYSYEQYF.

The chain couples TRBV14 to TRBJ1-2; 8 bases are shared with TRBD1. The CDR3 length is 14 residues. CDR1 is SGHDN, CDR2 FVKESK, per germline. With 5 bases clipped from V and 4 bases from J, the junction kept 6 bases outside the gene matches. CDR3 residues: CASSSGQEFYGYTF. DNA for the CDR3: TGTGCCAGCAGCTCGGGACAGGAGTTCTATGGCTACACCTTC.

J is TRBJ2-3 and V is TRBV7-9, with D perhaps TRBD2 (6 bases). The CDR3 extends over 15 amino acids. Deletions cut 5 bases from V and 0 bases from J, with 12 bases between. Germline V lookup: CDR1 SEHNR, CDR2 FQNEAQ (reference sequence). CDR3 in amino acids: CASSAPGLSTDTQYF. The CDR3 DNA follows: TGTGCCAGCAGCGCACCGGGACTGAGCACAGATACGCAGTATTTT.

This sequence joins TRBV28 and TRBJ2-7; 8 bases line up with TRBD1. The V gene's germline CDR1 is MDHEN and CDR2 SYDVKM. This CDR3 region has 15 residues. With V trimmed by 10 bases and J by 1 base, 12 bases remained unmatched. The DNA of the CDR3 is TGTGCCACACGATTTCTGACAGGGGCTTCCTACGAGCAGTACTTC. It is translated as CATRFLTGASYEQYF.

The chain carries TRBV9 and TRBJ2-5, with 8 bases matching TRBD2. V lost 0 bases and J lost 4; bases outside the gene matches: 5. The CDR3 is 15 amino acids. Germline assignment: CDR1 SGDLS and CDR2 YYNGEE. CDR3 residues: CASSVGGAGVETQYF. CDR3 DNA sequence: TGTGCCAGCAGCGTAGGGGGAGCGGGAGTAGAGACCCAGTACTTC. Filled out from reference TRBV9 and TRBJ2-5, the complete variable domain reads DSGVTQTPKHLITATGQRVTLRCSPRSGDLSVYWYQQSLDQGLQFLIQYYNGEERAKGNILERFSAQQFPDLHSELNLSSLELGDSALYFCASSVGGAGVETQYFGPGTRLLVL.

The chain links TRBV3-1 (or the pseudogene TRBV3-2) to TRBJ2-3, with a tentative D call TRBD1 (5 bases). This CDR3 has 14 residues. Germline-derived CDR1 and CDR2 are LGHDT and YNNKEL (reference sequence). Trimming took 1 base from V and 1 from J, leaving 6 bases between them. Here the CDR3 reads CASSQGQRTDTQYF. As DNA, the CDR3 is TGTGCCAGCAGCCAAGGACAGCGCACAGATACGCAGTATTTT.